The text below deals with one T cell receptor beta chain. This sample was included in a study of blood T cell repertoires in COVID-19. Study context: There were acute and convalescent COVID-19 samples, and they came from the United States, Italy and Spain.

Cohorts were determined from participant-reported clinical history. Two negative PCRs, clearance, or symptom resolution characterized the recovered Cohort 3 donors. The authors' processing: Nucleated cell counts were estimated from reference gene primer amplification. Data came from immunoSEQ multiplex PCR; TCRdb stores just in-frame clones and leaves some out. That table is the source of V, J and clone size, and D and trimming were worked out from the DNA. The sample lists roughly 200,000 clones, roughly 82% occurring once. The CDR3 totals 14 residues. Germline V gene lookup returns CDR1 MNHEY and CDR2 SVGAGI. Trimming removed 0 bases from V and 8 bases from J, with 11 bases in between.

The J gene is TRBJ2-1, the V gene TRBV6-5, with D possibly matching TRBD2 (7 bases). The TCR comes from a man between 40 and 49 years old who had recovered from COVID-19. Sequencing used PBMCs or T cells enriched from blood (not recorded which). The CDR3 spells CASSYSTGGYEQFF. CDR3 coding DNA: TGTGCCAGCAGTTACTCGACGGGGGGCTATGAGCAGTTCTTC.